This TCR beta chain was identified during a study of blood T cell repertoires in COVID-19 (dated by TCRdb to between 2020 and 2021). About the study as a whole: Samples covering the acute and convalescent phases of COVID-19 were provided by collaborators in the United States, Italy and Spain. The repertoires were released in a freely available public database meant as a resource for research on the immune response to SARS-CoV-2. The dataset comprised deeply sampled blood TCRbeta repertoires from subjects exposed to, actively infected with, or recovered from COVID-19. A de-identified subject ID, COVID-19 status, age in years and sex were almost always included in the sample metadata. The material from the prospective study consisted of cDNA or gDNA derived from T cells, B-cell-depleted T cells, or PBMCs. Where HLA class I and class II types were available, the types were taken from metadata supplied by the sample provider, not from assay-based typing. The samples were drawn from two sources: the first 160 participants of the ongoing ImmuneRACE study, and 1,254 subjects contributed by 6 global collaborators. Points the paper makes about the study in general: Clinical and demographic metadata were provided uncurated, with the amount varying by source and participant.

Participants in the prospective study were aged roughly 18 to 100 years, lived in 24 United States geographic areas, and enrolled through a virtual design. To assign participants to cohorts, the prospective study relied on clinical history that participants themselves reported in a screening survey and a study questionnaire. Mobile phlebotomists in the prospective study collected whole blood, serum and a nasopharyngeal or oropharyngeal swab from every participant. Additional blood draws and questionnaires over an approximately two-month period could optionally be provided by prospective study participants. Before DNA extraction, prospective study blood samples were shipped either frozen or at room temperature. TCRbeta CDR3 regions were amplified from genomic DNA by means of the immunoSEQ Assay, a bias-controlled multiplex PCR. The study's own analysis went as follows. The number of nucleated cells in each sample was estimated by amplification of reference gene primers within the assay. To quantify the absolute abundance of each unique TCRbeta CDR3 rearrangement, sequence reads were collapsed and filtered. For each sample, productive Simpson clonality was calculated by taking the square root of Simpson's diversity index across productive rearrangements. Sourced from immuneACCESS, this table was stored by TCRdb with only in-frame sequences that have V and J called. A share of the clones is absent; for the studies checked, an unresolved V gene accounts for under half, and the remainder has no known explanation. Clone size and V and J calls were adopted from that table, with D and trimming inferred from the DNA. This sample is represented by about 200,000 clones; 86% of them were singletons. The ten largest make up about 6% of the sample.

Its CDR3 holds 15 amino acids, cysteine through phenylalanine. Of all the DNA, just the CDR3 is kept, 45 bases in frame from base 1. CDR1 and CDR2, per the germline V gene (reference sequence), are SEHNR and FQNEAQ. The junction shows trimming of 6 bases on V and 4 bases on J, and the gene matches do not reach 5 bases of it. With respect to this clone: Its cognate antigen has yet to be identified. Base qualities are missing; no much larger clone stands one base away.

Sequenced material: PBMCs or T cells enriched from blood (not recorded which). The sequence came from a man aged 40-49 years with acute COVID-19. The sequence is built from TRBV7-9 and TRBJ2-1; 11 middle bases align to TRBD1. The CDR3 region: CASSYGTGGYNEQFF. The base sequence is TGTGCCAGCAGTTACGGGACAGGGGGTTACAATGAGCAGTTCTTC.